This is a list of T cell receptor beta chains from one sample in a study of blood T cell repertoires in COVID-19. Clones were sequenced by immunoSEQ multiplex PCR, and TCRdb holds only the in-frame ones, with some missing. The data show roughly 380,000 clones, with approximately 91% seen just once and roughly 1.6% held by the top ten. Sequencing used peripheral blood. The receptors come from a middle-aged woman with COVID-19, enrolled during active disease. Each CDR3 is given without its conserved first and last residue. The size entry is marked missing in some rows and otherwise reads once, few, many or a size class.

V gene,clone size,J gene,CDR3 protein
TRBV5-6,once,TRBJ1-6,ASSGNLNSPLH
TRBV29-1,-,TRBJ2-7,SVEEQGKDYEQY
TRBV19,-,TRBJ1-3,ASSRGQGLLSSGNTIY
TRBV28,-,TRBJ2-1,AISGYNEGQF
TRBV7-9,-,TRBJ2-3,ASSLGLASTVDTQY
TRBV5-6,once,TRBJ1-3,ASSGDRVDNTIY
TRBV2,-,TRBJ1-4,ASSQGGDEKLF
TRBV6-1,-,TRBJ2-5,ASSEVRGETQY
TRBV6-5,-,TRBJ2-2,ASRIETGELF
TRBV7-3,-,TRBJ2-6,ASSFDTRSGANVLT
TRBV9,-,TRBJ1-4,ASSPRQGGGEKLF
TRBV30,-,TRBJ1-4,AWTGGVVNEKLF
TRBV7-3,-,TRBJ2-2,ASGTGGPTGELF
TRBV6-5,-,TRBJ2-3,ASSRGDTQY
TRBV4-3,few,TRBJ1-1,ASSQSTENTEAF
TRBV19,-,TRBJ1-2,ASSTPNRAAGGYGYT
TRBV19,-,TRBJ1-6,ASSSGRVGSNSPLH
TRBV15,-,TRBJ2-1,ATSRQGGSGLAGDREQF
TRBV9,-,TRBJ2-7,ASSVGPGLAGEYNEQY
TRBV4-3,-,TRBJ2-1,ASSHLRGREGHTYNEQF
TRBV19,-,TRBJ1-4,ASRRNEKLF
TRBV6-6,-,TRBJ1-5,ASTRQGNQPQH
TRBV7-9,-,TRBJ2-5,ASSPGLVWETQY
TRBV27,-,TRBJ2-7,ASSLSILLLSSYEQY
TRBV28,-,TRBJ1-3,ASSSSGAGNTIY
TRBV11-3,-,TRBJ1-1,ASSRRSYTEAF
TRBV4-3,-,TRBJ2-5,ASSQDGTSGGVQY
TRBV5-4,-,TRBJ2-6,ASSLASVSGANVLT
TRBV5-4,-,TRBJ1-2,ASSLLYEMAWGYT
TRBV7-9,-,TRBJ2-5,ASLPGLAVQETQY
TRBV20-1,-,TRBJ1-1,SASPQFTEAF
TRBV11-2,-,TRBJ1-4,ASSPWDMTNEKLF
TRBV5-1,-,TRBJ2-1,ASSSLSSTLFVDEQF
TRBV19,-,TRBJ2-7,ASSIGTGSTYEQY
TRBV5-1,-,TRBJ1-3,ASSLAGVSGNTIY
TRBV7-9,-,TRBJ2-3,ASSLVTGLSSDTQY
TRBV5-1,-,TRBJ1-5,ASSLGWGVNQPQH
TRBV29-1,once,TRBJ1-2,SVARGNYGYT
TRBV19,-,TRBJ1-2,ASSTPWERNYGYT